The clone carrying this T cell receptor beta chain was counted a few times. TCRdb re-derived calls from the 5' RACE reads in MiXCR, one entry per CDR3 protein. Counted here are 56,000 or so distinct CDR3 sequences, over 12% occurring once; the ten biggest clones make up roughly 4.3%. This record comes from a study of early T cells in non-severe SARS-CoV-2 infection. Background on the study: From unsorted whole blood, bulk RNA was sequenced, and the chains remained unpaired.

From germline, CDR1 is KGHSH and CDR2 LQKENI. Unmatched junction bases numbered 10, after V lost 6 bases and J lost 5 bases. This CDR3 is built from 15 residues. This chain connects TRBV18 to TRBJ2-1, with TRBD1 matching over 7 bases. Sample: whole blood, taken at baseline. This receptor was taken from an adult who was a healthcare worker with PCR-confirmed SARS-CoV-2 infection or an uninfected control (not recorded which). CDR3 DNA sequence: TGTGCCAGCTCCCCCCGGACAGGTGGGCACAATGAGCAGTTCTTC. Translation: CASSPRTGGHNEQFF.